One T cell receptor (beta chain) is described in this entry. The sample holds many counts of this clonotype. There is no known antigen for this receptor. No base quality information exists; no much larger clone differs at one position. This sample was included in a study of CD8 T cells in ankylosing spondylitis (dated by TCRdb to about 2017). About the study as a whole: T cell receptor beta repertoires were profiled in healthy donors and ankylosing spondylitis patients so that disease-linked TCR variants could be found. In total, the full study cohort was made up of roughly 110 healthy donors and 25 or so ankylosing spondylitis patients. Peripheral blood was sampled, and synovial fluid was also collected from ankylosing spondylitis patients.

V and J are trimmed by 2 bases and 7 bases, and the gene matches miss 9 bases of the junction. The cysteine opens and the phenylalanine closes a CDR3 of 16 amino acids. The entry retains the CDR3 DNA only, 48 bases that are in frame from base 1. Results and caveats for the whole study, not just this receptor: A CD8+ phenotype was shown by the disease-linked clones, which were found at relatively low frequencies in peripheral blood. A TCR beta motif of several highly homologous amino acid variants appeared characteristic of blood from ankylosing spondylitis patients. Some of the motif variants had been reported before in the synovial fluid and blood of reactive arthritis patients, a finding that suggests common disease-initiation mechanisms. The disease-linked clones were reported to be significantly enriched in matched synovial fluid samples from ankylosing spondylitis patients.

Reads for this sample came from an Illumina HiSeq 2500. Quantitative 5'-RACE with molecular barcodes was the method used to prepare the TCR beta libraries. As for how the authors treated the data: A new computational method, built on a probabilistic model of VDJ rearrangement, was used to identify disease-linked TCR variants. Using fastp trimming at Q25 and MiXCR clonotype assembly, TCRdb reanalyzed the public sequencing data and kept in-frame beta chains. Records with the same CDR3 protein are collapsed into one entry carrying the most frequent genes and DNA. These V and J calls are TCRdb output, not the study's own analysis. The sample contains roughly 180,000 distinct CDR3 sequences, over 10% of them found a single time. The biggest ten clones account for 9.5% to 11% of the sample.

The TCR sequence derives from a female donor with ankylosing spondylitis or in good health (not recorded which). What was sequenced was blood, either unsorted or a sorted T cell fraction (not recorded which). The sequence links TRBV12-3 or TRBV12-4 to TRBJ2-2; 8 central nucleotides agree with TRBD2. The CDR3 reads as follows: CASSLSSGKVYGELFF. DNA sequence: TGTGCCAGCAGTTTAAGTAGCGGGAAGGTGTACGGGGAGCTGTTTTTT.